This T cell receptor beta chain emerged from a study of neoadjuvant anti-PD-1 for oral cavity cancer. Study summary: Patients without progression got a fourth dose around day 43.

Study observations and caveats: With three patients per group, TCR findings need larger cohorts.

The sample holds one count of this clone. Its antigen remains unknown. The CDR3 has 14 amino acids. Between the trimmed V and J ends, which lost 6 bases and 1 base, there was a span of 11 bases. From germline, CDR1 is SEHNR and CDR2 FQNEAQ (reference sequence). TCRdb's table, derived via immunoSEQ multiplex PCR, lists solely in-frame clones and lacks some. The data hold about 81,000 clones, with under 85% observed a single time. The sequence was collected from a person aged 35 to 85 with oral cavity squamous cell carcinoma. Sample: PBMCs, taken before nivolumab (anti-PD-1) treatment. The chain joins TRBV7-9 to TRBJ2-3; no definite D call. This CDR3 is CASSRSRGTDTQYF. In nucleotides, the CDR3 is TGTGCCAGCAGTCGCTCCCGAGGCACAGATACGCAGTATTTT.